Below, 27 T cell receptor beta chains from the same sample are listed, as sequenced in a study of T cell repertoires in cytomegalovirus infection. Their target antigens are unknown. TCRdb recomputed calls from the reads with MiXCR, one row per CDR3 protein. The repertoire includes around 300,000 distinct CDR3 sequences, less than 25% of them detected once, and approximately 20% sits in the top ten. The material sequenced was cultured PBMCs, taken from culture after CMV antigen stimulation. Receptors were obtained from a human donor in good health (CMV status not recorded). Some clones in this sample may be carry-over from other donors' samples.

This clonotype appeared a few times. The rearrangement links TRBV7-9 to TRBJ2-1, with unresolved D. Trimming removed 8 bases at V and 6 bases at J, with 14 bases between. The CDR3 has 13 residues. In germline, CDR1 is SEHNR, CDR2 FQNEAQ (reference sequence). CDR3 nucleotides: TGTGCCAGCCGAGGATACGACGTCAATGAGCAGTTCTTC. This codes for CASRGYDVNEQFF.

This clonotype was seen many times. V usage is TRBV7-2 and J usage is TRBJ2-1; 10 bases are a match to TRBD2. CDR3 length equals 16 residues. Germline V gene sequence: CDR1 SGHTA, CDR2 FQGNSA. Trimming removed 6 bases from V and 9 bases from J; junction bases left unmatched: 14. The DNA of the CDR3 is TGTGCCAGCAGACCAGGAGCTAGCGGGAGTTCGACTGAGCAGTTCTTC. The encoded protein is CASRPGASGSSTEQFF. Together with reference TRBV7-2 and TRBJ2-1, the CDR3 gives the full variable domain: GAGVSQSPSNKVTEKGKDVELRCDPISGHTALYWYRQSLGQGLEFLIYFQGNSAPDKSGLPSDRFSAERTGGSVSTLTIQRTQQEDSAVYLCASRPGASGSSTEQFFGPGTRLTVL.

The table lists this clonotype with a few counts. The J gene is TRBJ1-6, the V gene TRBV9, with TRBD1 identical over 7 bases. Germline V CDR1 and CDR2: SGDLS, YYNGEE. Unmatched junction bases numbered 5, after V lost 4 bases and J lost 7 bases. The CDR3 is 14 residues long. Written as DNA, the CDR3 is TGTGCCAGCAGCCCCCGACAGGGCAATTCACCCCTCCACTTT. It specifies CASSPRQGNSPLHF.

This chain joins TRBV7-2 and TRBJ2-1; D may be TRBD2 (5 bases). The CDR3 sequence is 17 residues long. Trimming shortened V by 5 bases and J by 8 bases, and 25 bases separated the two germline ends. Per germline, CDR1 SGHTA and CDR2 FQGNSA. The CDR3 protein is CASSPNAGAVRSDEQFF. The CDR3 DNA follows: TGTGCCAGCAGCCCCAACGCGGGCGCGGTTCGTAGCGATGAGCAGTTCTTC.

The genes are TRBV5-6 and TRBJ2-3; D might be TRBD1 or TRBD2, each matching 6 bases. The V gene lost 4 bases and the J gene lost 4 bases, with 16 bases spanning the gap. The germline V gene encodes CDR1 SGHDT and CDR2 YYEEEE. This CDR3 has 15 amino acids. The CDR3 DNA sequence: TGTGCCAGCAGCCAGTGGGGGGCTGGGGCAGATACGCAGTATTTT. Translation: CASSQWGAGADTQYF.

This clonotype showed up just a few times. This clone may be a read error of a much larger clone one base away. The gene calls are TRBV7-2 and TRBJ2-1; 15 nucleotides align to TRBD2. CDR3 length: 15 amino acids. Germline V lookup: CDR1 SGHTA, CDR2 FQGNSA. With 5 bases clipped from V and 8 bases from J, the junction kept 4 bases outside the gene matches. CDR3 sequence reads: CASSTGLAGGYEQFF. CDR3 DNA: TGTGCCAGCAGCACCGGACTAGCGGGGGGGTATGAGCAGTTCTTC.

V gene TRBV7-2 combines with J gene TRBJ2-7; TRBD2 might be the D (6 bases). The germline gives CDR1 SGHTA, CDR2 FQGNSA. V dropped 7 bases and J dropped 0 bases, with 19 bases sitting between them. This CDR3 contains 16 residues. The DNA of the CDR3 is TGTGCCAGCATCGACCCCGGGACTGGCAGCTCCTACGAGCAGTACTTC. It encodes CASIDPGTGSSYEQYF.

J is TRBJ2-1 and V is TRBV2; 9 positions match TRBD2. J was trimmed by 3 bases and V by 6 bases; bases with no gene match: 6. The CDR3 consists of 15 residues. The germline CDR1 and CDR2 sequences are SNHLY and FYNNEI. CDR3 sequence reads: CASREPSGDYNEQFF. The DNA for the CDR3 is TGTGCCAGCAGGGAGCCTAGCGGGGACTACAATGAGCAGTTCTTC.

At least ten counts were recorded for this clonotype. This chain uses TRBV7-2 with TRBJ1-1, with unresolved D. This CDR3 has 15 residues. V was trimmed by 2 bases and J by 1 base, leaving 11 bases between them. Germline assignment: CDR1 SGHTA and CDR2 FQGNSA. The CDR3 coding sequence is TGTGCCAGCAGCTTAATCCCACAAGGGAACACTGAAGCTTTCTTT. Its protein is CASSLIPQGNTEAFF. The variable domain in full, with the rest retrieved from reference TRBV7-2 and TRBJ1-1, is GAGVSQSPSNKVTEKGKDVELRCDPISGHTALYWYRQSLGQGLEFLIYFQGNSAPDKSGLPSDRFSAERTGGSVSTLTIQRTQQEDSAVYLCASSLIPQGNTEAFFGQGTRLTVV.

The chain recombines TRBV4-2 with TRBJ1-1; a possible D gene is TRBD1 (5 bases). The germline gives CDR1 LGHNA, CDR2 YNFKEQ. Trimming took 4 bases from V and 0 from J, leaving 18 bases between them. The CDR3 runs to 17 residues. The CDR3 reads CASSPGSLVIMNTEAFF. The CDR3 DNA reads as TGTGCCAGCAGCCCAGGGAGTCTGGTAATCATGAACACTGAAGCTTTCTTT.

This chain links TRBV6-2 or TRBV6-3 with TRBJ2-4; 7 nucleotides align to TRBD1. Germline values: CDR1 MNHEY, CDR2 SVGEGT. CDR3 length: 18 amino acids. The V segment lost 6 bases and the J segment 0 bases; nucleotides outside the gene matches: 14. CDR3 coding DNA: TGTGCCAGCAGCGTGCGGAAAAGACAGGGCCTAGCCAAAAACATTCAGTACTTC. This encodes CASSVRKRQGLAKNIQYF.

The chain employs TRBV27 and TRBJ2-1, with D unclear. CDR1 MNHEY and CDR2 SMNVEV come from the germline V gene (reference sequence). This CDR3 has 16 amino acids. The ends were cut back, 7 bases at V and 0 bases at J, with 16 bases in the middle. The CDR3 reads CASTQGKVLSYNEQFF. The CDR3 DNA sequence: TGTGCCAGCACCCAAGGGAAAGTTCTCTCCTACAATGAGCAGTTCTTC.

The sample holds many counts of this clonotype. In DNA form, the CDR3 reads TGTGCCAGCAGCTTCCGACTAGCGGGGGGTGCTAGCACAGATACGCAGTATTTT. Translation gives CASSFRLAGGASTDTQYF. The chain employs TRBV7-2 and TRBJ2-3; 13 bases line up with TRBD2. Trimming removed 3 bases from V and 0 bases from J; junction bases left unmatched: 6. The CDR3 contains 18 residues. From germline, CDR1 is SGHTA and CDR2 FQGNSA.

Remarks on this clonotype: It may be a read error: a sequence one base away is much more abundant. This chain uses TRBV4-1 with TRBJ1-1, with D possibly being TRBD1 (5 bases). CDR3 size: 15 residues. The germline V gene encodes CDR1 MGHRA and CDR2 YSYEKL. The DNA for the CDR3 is TGCGCCAACAGCCAAGGAGGGGTTTTGAACACTGAAGCTTTCTTT. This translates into CANSQGGVLNTEAFF.

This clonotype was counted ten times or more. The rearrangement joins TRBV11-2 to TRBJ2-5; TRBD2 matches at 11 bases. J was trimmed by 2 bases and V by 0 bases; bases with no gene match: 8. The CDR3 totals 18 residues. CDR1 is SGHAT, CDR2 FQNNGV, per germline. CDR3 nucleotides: TGTGCCAGCAGCTTAGACTTGCCCGGGACTAGCGGACAAGAGACCCAGTACTTC. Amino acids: CASSLDLPGTSGQETQYF.

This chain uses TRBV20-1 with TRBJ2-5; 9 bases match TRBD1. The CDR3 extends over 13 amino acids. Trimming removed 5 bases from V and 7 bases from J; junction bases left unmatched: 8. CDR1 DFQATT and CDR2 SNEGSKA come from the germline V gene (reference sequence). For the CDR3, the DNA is TGCAGTGCTGACGGGGACAGGGTAGGGACCCAGTACTTC. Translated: CSADGDRVGTQYF.

The CDR3, as DNA: TGTGCCAGCAGCTCCCGGGGGGGGACAGGAGGAAAGGGCTACACCTTC. Protein: CASSSRGGTGGKGYTF. The chain recombines TRBV9 with TRBJ1-2; TRBD1 agrees at 8 bases. The germline V gene has CDR1 SGDLS and CDR2 YYNGEE. After removal of 4 bases from V and 8 bases from J, the junction contained 16 bases not matched to a gene. This CDR3 has 16 amino acids.

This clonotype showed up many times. The CDR3, as DNA: TGCGCCAGCAGCAAAAAGACAGGGGGCGATCCCGGGGCCAACGTCCTGACTTTC. It specifies CASSKKTGGDPGANVLTF. V usage is TRBV10-2 and J usage is TRBJ2-6; 10 nucleotides align to TRBD1. The CDR3 length is 18 residues. Germline V gives CDR1 WSHSY, CDR2 SAAADI. V was clipped by 6 bases and J by 4 bases; unmatched bases: 12.

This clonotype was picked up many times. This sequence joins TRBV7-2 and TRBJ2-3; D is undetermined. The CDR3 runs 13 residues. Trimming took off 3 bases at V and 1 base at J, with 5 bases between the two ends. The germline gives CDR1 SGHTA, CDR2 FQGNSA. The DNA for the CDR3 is TGTGCCAGCAGCTTCGACGGCACAGATACGCAGTATTTT. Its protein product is CASSFDGTDTQYF.

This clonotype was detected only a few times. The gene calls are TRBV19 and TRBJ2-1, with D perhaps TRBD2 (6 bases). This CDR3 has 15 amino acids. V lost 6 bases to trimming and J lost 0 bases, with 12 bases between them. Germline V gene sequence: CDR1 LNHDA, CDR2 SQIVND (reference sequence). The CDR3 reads CASRVAANSYNEQFF. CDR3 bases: TGTGCCAGTAGAGTAGCGGCGAACTCCTACAATGAGCAGTTCTTC.

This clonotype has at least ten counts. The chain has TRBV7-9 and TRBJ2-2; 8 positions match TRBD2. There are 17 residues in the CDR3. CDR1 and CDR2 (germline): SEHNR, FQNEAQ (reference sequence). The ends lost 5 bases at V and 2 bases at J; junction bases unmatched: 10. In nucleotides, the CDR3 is TGTGCCAGCAGCGCCAGACTAGCGACCCTTAACACCGGGGAGCTGTTTTTT. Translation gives CASSARLATLNTGELFF.

The CDR3 loop reads CASSPHLITYEQYF. The CDR3 DNA sequence: TGTGCCAGCAGCCCCCACCTTATTACCTACGAGCAGTACTTC. V usage is TRBV7-2 and J usage is TRBJ2-7, with D unclear. This CDR3 has 14 residues. V lost 5 bases to trimming and J lost 2 bases, with 13 bases between them. Germline V gene data show CDR1 as SGHTA and CDR2 as FQGNSA.

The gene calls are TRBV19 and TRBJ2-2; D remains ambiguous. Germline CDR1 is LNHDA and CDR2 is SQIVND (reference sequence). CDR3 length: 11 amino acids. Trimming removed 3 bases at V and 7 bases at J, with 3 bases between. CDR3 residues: CASSIHGELFF. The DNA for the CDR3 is TGTGCCAGTAGTATTCACGGGGAGCTGTTTTTT. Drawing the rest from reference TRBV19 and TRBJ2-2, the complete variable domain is DGGITQSPKYLFRKEGQNVTLSCEQNLNHDAMYWYRQDPGQGLRLIYYSQIVNDFQKGDIAEGYSVSREKKESFPLTVTSAQKNPTAFYLCASSIHGELFFGEGSRLTVL.

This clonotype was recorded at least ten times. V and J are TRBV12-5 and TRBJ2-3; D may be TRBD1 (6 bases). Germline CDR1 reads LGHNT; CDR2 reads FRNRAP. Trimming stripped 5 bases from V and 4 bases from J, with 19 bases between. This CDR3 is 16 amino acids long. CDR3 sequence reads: CASGPREGESADTQYF. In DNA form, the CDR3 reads TGTGCTAGTGGTCCTCGTGAGGGGGAATCGGCAGATACGCAGTATTTT. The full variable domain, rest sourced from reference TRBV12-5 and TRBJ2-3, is DARVTQTPRHKVTEMGQEVTMRCQPILGHNTVFWYRQTMMQGLELLAYFRNRAPLDDSGMPKDRFSAEMPDATLATLKIQPSEPRDSAVYFCASGPREGESADTQYFGPGTRLTVL.

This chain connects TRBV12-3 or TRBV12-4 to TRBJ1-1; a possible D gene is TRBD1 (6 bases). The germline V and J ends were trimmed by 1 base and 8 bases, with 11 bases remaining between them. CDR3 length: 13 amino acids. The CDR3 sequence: CASSLVSGGEAFF. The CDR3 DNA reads TGTGCCAGCAGTTTAGTGTCTGGGGGCGAAGCTTTCTTT.

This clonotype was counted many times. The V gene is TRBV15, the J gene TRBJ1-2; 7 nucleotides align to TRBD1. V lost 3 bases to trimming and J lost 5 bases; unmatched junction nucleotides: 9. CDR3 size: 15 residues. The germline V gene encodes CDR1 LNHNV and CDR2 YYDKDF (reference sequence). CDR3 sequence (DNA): TGTGCCACCAGCAGTCCCAAGGGACAGAATTATGGCTACACCTTC. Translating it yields CATSSPKGQNYGYTF. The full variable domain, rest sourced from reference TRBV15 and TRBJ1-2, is DAMVIQNPRYQVTQFGKPVTLSCSQTLNHNVMYWYQQKSSQAPKLLFHYYDKDFNNEADTPDNFQSRRPNTSFCFLDIRSPGLGDTAMYLCATSSPKGQNYGYTFGSGTRLTVV.

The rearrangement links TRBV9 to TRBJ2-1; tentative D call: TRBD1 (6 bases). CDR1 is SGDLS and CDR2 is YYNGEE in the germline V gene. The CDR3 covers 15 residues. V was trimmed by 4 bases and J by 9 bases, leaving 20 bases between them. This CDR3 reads CASSPWDRIGGEQFF. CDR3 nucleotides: TGTGCCAGCAGCCCTTGGGATCGAATAGGGGGTGAGCAGTTCTTC.